This T cell receptor (beta chain) was captured in a study of blood T cell repertoires in COVID-19 (dated by TCRdb to the early 2020s). About the study as a whole: Samples from collaborators originated in the United States, Italy and Spain and spanned both the acute and convalescent phases of COVID-19. Samples were obtained from the ongoing ImmuneRACE study (first 160 participants) and from 1,000 to 1,500 subjects provided by 6 global collaborators. The material from the prospective study consisted of cDNA or gDNA derived from T cells, B-cell-depleted T cells, or PBMCs. Subjects who had been exposed to COVID-19, were actively infected with it, or had recovered from it provided the deeply sampled blood TCRbeta repertoires that made up the dataset. Nearly every sample came with metadata listing a de-identified subject ID, COVID-19 status, age in years and sex. Where HLA class I and class II types were available, the types were taken from metadata supplied by the sample provider, not from assay-based typing. A freely available public database, intended as a resource for researchers studying the immune response to SARS-CoV-2, is where the repertoires were released. General findings and caveats noted by the study authors: How much clinical and demographic metadata was included differed by source and by participant, and the metadata was provided uncurated.

In the germline V gene (reference sequence), CDR1 corresponds to LNHDA and CDR2 to SQIVND. Cut back by 11 bases and 7 bases, the V and J ends lie 18 bases apart. The CDR3 measures 14 amino acids from cysteine to phenylalanine. Only CDR3 DNA is held: 42 bases, read in frame from base 1. At one collaborating source in Seattle, patients were enrolled during active infection and were followed longitudinally through the course of disease. Each collaborating institution followed its own protocols to collect whole blood in K2EDTA tubes. For TCRbeta analysis, collaborators shipped samples as frozen whole blood, isolated PBMCs, or DNA extracted from either of those sample types. Turning to this clone: The clone's antigen remains unknown. The input lacks base qualities; no much larger clone sits a single base away.

TCRbeta CDR3 regions were amplified from genomic DNA using the immunoSEQ Assay, a bias-controlled multiplex PCR. On the study's bioinformatics: Nucleated cell counts per sample were estimated from amplification of reference gene primers within the assay. To quantify the absolute abundance of each unique TCRbeta CDR3 rearrangement, sequence reads were collapsed and filtered. For each sample, productive Simpson clonality was calculated as the square root of Simpson's diversity index over productive rearrangements. The table comes from immuneACCESS by way of TCRdb, which keeps in-frame sequences with V and J called. Part of the clones is missing from these tables; in studies checked, under half for an unresolved V gene and the rest for unknown reasons. V and J calls and clone size are those listed in that table; D and trimming were worked out from the DNA. The sample table holds hundreds of thousands of clones, of which about 91% were seen once. The ten largest clones represent roughly an eighth of the sample.

Recombination connected TRBV19 to TRBJ1-6; TRBD1 could be the D gene, as 5 bases match. Sequenced input: peripheral blood. The clonotype was recovered from a woman aged 50 to 60 with COVID-19, enrolled during active disease. CDR3 loop: CAARRGSDNSPLHF. The base sequence is TGTGCCGCCCGGCGGGGCAGCGACAATTCACCCCTCCACTTT.